The present entry profiles one T cell receptor (beta chain) with its context. This sample is drawn from a study of blood T cell repertoires in COVID-19. TCRdb's copy holds only in-frame clones and misses some; the assay was immunoSEQ multiplex PCR. Of around 100,000 clones in the sample, roughly 84% were seen once. The source of this sequence is a human donor in a cohort sampled during active COVID-19. Source material: peripheral blood.

The CDR3 DNA is TGTGCCACCAGTGACCCCACCGGGACTACCTTCAATGAGCAGTTCTTC. This sequence encodes CATSDPTGTTFNEQFF. The genes are TRBV24-1 and TRBJ2-1, with 7 bases fitting TRBD2. Germline-derived CDR1 and CDR2 are KGHDR and SFDVKD. This CDR3 contains 16 residues. Trimming at V came to 4 bases and at J to 6 bases, leaving 11 bases not matched to a gene.